These 23 T cell receptor beta chains came from one sample sequenced in a study of human T cells and chemical hapten exposure. From the RACE reads, TCRdb called clonotypes with MiXCR, one entry per CDR3 protein. Of about 65,000 distinct CDR3 sequences listed, around 6.1% were seen once; the top ten hold roughly 3%. Time point meaning: healthy volunteer bleed at 6 weeks. Extraction yielded total RNA from whole blood (unfractionated). Material: whole blood. The source of these receptors is a female donor in good health. Some clones in this sample may be carry-over from other donors' samples.

This clonotype was seen repeatedly, ten times or more. The chain recombines TRBV19 with TRBJ1-5, with no clear D. V was clipped by 6 bases and J by 0 bases, with 9 bases between them. The CDR3 loop spans 14 amino acids. The V gene's germline CDR1 is LNHDA and CDR2 SQIVND (reference sequence). In DNA form, the CDR3 reads TGTGCCAGTAGAGTCCACGATAGCAATCAGCCCCAGCATTTT. Amino acids: CASRVHDSNQPQHF.

This clonotype was seen only a few times. The CDR3 DNA is TGTGCCAGCACTCTGAGGGGAGCTGGGGCCAACGTCCTGACTTTC. It is translated as CASTLRGAGANVLTF. This chain links TRBV28 with TRBJ2-6; D is perhaps TRBD1 or TRBD2 (5 bases each). The CDR3 has 15 residues. V lost 7 bases and J 2 bases, leaving 12 bases between the germline ends. The germline CDR1 and CDR2 sequences are MDHEN and SYDVKM. Using reference TRBV28 and TRBJ2-6 for the parts outside the CDR3, the full variable domain is DVKVTQSSRYLVKRTGEKVFLECVQDMDHENMFWYRQDPGLGLRLIYFSYDVKMKEKGDIPEGYSVSREKKERFSLILESASTNQTSMYLCASTLRGAGANVLTFGAGSRLTVL.

This clonotype occurred many times. The genes are TRBV20-1 and TRBJ1-5, with TRBD1 matching over 10 bases. CDR1 and CDR2 from the germline V gene are DFQATT and SNEGSKA (reference sequence). The CDR3 totals 15 residues. After removal of 6 bases from V and 1 base from J, the junction contained 6 bases not matched to a gene. The CDR3 reads CSARTGGSSNQPQHF. CDR3 coding DNA: TGCAGTGCAAGGACAGGGGGATCCAGCAATCAGCCCCAGCATTTT.

This clonotype was counted ten times or more. The gene calls are TRBV27 and TRBJ2-7, with D perhaps TRBD2 (5 bases). CDR1 and CDR2 from the germline V gene are MNHEY and SMNVEV (reference sequence). V dropped 6 bases and J dropped 7 bases, with 16 bases sitting between them. This CDR3 spans 13 amino acids. CDR3 in amino acids: CASRRRQTGEQYF. CDR3 coding DNA: TGTGCCAGCAGGCGTCGTCAAACGGGAGAGCAGTACTTC.

With regard to this clonotype: A much bigger clone sits one base away, suggesting this may be a read error. The CDR3 protein is CASSLQGTGDNVLTF. The CDR3 DNA is TGTGCCAGCAGTTTACAGGGGACTGGGGACAACGTCCTGACTTTC. The rearrangement joins TRBV28 to TRBJ2-6, with D possibly called TRBD1 or TRBD2 (6 bases each). The CDR3 consists of 15 residues. Germline V gives CDR1 MDHEN, CDR2 SYDVKM.

This clonotype was seen many times. The V gene is TRBV3-1, the J gene TRBJ1-6; 9 bases agree with TRBD1. Germline loops: CDR1 LGHDT, CDR2 YNNKEL (reference sequence). V lost 2 bases and J lost 3; bases outside the gene matches: 11. CDR3 size: 19 residues. Written as DNA, the CDR3 is TGTGCCAGCAGCCAAAGCCTTAAAACGGGACAGGGCTATAATTCACCCCTCCACTTT. Translation: CASSQSLKTGQGYNSPLHF.

The sample holds many counts of this clonotype. The chain recombines TRBV5-3 with TRBJ2-5; D unresolved. Being an ORF, TRBV5-3 has a function that is uncertain. The CDR3 runs to 16 residues. Trimming cost V 4 bases and J 4 bases, with 20 bases left between them. The CDR3 coding sequence is TGTGCCAGAAGCACTTATTACAGTGGCATTCGAGAGACCCAGTACTTC. Amino acid sequence: CARSTYYSGIRETQYF.

This clonotype occurred many times. The chain couples TRBV20-1 to TRBJ2-5; perhaps D is TRBD1 or TRBD2 (5 bases each). This CDR3 is 12 amino acids long. The V gene lost 6 bases and the J gene lost 7 bases, with 15 bases spanning the gap. Germline V gene data show CDR1 as DFQATT and CDR2 as SNEGSKA (reference sequence). The CDR3 sequence: CSASGTGRTQYF. In nucleotides, the CDR3 is TGCAGTGCAAGTGGGACCGGTCGGACCCAGTACTTC.

This clonotype was observed many times. The chain is built from TRBV20-1 and TRBJ2-7; no firm D call. Germline V gives CDR1 DFQATT, CDR2 SNEGSKA (reference sequence). V was cut by 6 bases and J by 3 bases, with 9 bases left in between. This CDR3 is built from 11 residues. CDR3 amino acids: CSARLFYEQYF. Written as DNA, the CDR3 is TGCAGTGCCAGACTGTTCTACGAGCAGTACTTC.

The sample holds many counts of this clonotype. The rearrangement uses TRBV6-1 and TRBJ1-1; D is uncertain. The CDR3 spans 12 residues. CDR1 is MNHNS, CDR2 SASEGT, per germline. V was shortened by 10 bases and J by 8 bases, with 17 bases between the two germline ends. CDR3 bases: TGTGCCATCACGGCCCAGTTTACCGAAGCTTTCTTT. It is translated as CAITAQFTEAFF.

Many counts were recorded for this clonotype. V usage is TRBV5-1 and J usage is TRBJ2-3; D might be TRBD1 (6 bases). V was cut by 0 bases and J by 4 bases, with 6 bases left in between. The CDR3 is made up of 13 amino acids. Germline assignment: CDR1 SGHRS and CDR2 YFSETQ. CDR3 DNA: TGCGCCAGCAGCTTGGGGGGGCCAGATACGCAGTATTTT. Translated: CASSLGGPDTQYF. Combining the CDR3 with reference TRBV5-1 and TRBJ2-3 gives the whole variable domain KAGVTQTPRYLIKTRGQQVTLSCSPISGHRSVSWYQQTPGQGLQFLFEYFSETQRNKGNFPGRFSGRQFSNSRSEMNVSTLELGDSALYLCASSLGGPDTQYFGPGTRLTVL.

This clonotype appeared many times. V usage is TRBV6-2 or TRBV6-3 and J usage is TRBJ1-2; 8 bases are shared with TRBD1. CDR3 size: 14 residues. J was trimmed by 6 bases and V by 6 bases; bases with no gene match: 9. In germline, CDR1 is MNHEY, CDR2 SVGEGT. The CDR3 DNA sequence: TGTGCCAGCAGCCCCCCCGGACAGGGAGATGGCTACACCTTC. It yields the protein CASSPPGQGDGYTF.

This clonotype was found many times. The J gene is TRBJ2-7, the V gene TRBV12-5; 11 nucleotides line up with TRBD2. After removal of 6 bases from V and 6 bases from J, the junction contained 7 bases not matched to a gene. The CDR3 sequence is 14 residues long. Germline CDR1 reads LGHNT; CDR2 reads FRNRAP. The CDR3 region has the DNA TGTGCTAGTGGCCTTAGCGGGAGGGCTGGCGAGCAGTACTTC. Residues: CASGLSGRAGEQYF.

This clonotype is classed as medium-sized. The chain is built from TRBV7-9 and TRBJ1-4; 9 bases are a match to TRBD1. This CDR3 has 14 amino acids. Germline loops: CDR1 SEHNR, CDR2 FQNEAQ (reference sequence). With 5 bases clipped from V and 11 bases from J, the junction kept 9 bases outside the gene matches. This CDR3 reads CASSPGQGEGKLFF. CDR3 nucleotide sequence: TGTGCCAGCAGCCCGGGACAGGGCGAAGGCAAACTGTTTTTT.

At least ten counts were recorded for this clonotype. This chain links TRBV5-1 with TRBJ2-1; the D gene is possibly TRBD1 (6 bases). V was pared by 4 bases and J by 2 bases, with 13 bases between. This CDR3 is 15 amino acids long. Germline V gene sequence: CDR1 SGHRS, CDR2 YFSETQ. CDR3 nucleotide sequence: TGCGCCAGCAGCACCGAACAGGGTACCTACAATGAGCAGTTCTTC. Translating it yields CASSTEQGTYNEQFF.

This clonotype was recorded a few times. The rearrangement uses TRBV9 and TRBJ1-3; D is perhaps TRBD1 (6 bases). Germline-derived CDR1 and CDR2 are SGDLS and YYNGEE. With 3 bases removed from V and 4 bases from J, the gap between germline ends came to 17 bases. The CDR3 contains 16 residues. CDR3 in amino acids: CASSAVNRVTGNTIYF. CDR3 in DNA: TGTGCCAGCAGCGCGGTGAACAGGGTGACGGGAAACACCATATATTTT.

This clonotype was seen many times. The V and J genes are TRBV2 and TRBJ1-2, with D possibly being TRBD1 (6 bases). The CDR3 runs to 16 residues. Trimming left V 3 bases short and J 3 bases short, with 17 bases between. The germline CDR1 and CDR2 sequences are SNHLY and FYNNEI. The CDR3 nucleotides read TGTGCCAGCAGTGAGTCAGGGGCTAGTGAATACTATGGCTACACCTTC. It specifies CASSESGASEYYGYTF.

This clonotype was counted ten times or more. The V call is TRBV2, the J call TRBJ2-2, with TRBD1 identical over 8 bases. V shed 8 bases and J 5 bases; nucleotides not matched to a gene: 7. Per the germline V gene, CDR1 is SNHLY and CDR2 is FYNNEI. This CDR3 is built from 14 residues. CDR3 coding DNA: TGTGCCAGCCGCAATACAGGGGGGACCGGGGAGCTGTTTTTT. It yields the protein CASRNTGGTGELFF.

This clonotype was detected a few times. V gene TRBV10-3 combines with J gene TRBJ2-6; no definite D call. Trimming removed 10 bases at V and 0 bases at J, with 7 bases between. Looked up from germline, CDR1 is ENHRY and CDR2 is SYGVKD. The CDR3 consists of 13 residues. In nucleotides, the CDR3 is TGTGCCACCTGGATCTCTGGGGCCAACGTCCTGACTTTC. Amino acid sequence: CATWISGANVLTF.

This clonotype was picked up many times. V and J are TRBV29-1 and TRBJ2-1; no reliable D call. V was trimmed by 7 bases and J by 11 bases, leaving 21 bases between them. The CDR3 contains 13 residues. Germline CDR1 is SQVTM and CDR2 is ANQGSEA. The CDR3 loop is CSATIQDQHKQFF. The CDR3 DNA is TGCAGCGCCACGATTCAAGATCAACATAAGCAGTTCTTC.

This clonotype was seen at least ten times. The chain employs TRBV11-1 and TRBJ2-1; TRBD2 matches at 9 bases. CDR1 SGHAT and CDR2 FQDESV come from the germline V gene (reference sequence). The CDR3 length is 15 residues. Trimming at V came to 4 bases and at J to 7 bases, leaving 8 bases not matched to a gene. CDR3 sequence reads: CASSSGPGLANEQFF. CDR3 nucleotide sequence: TGTGCCAGCAGCTCGGGACCGGGACTAGCAAATGAGCAGTTCTTC.

In this sample, this clonotype turned up many times. V usage is TRBV3-1 and J usage is TRBJ1-2; D is possibly TRBD1 (6 bases). The CDR3 covers 16 residues. Trimming pared 0 bases from V and 3 bases from J, leaving 14 bases between. CDR1 is LGHDT and CDR2 is YNNKEL in the germline V gene (reference sequence). The CDR3 here is CASSQEAGGYYYGYTF. The CDR3 coding sequence is TGTGCCAGCAGCCAAGAGGCGGGGGGCTACTACTATGGCTACACCTTC.

This clonotype was seen only a few times. The CDR3 nucleotides are TGTGCCAGCAGCGAAGCGGACTCTGGGGCCAACGTCCTGACTTTC. It is translated as CASSEADSGANVLTF. The V gene is TRBV7-2, the J gene TRBJ2-6; TRBD2 might be the D (5 bases). Between the trimmed V and J ends, which lost 5 bases and 0 bases, there was a span of 8 bases. In germline, CDR1 is SGHTA, CDR2 FQGNSA. The CDR3 consists of 15 residues. Full variable domain (remainder filled in from reference TRBV7-2 and TRBJ2-6): GAGVSQSPSNKVTEKGKDVELRCDPISGHTALYWYRQSLGQGLEFLIYFQGNSAPDKSGLPSDRFSAERTGGSVSTLTIQRTQQEDSAVYLCASSEADSGANVLTFGAGSRLTVL.